Each of the 7 T cell receptor beta chains below was sequenced from the same sample in a study of cytomegalovirus exposure and HLA in healthy donors. In the PCR, 60 Vbeta and 13 Jbeta primers were used. The table came from immunoSEQ multiplex PCR; TCRdb's copy has only in-frame clones and leaves some out. The table has approximately 88,000 clones, approximately 80% seen once. Sequenced material: PBMCs. The receptors here all came from a man younger than 35 in good health and CMV-seronegative.

J is TRBJ2-7 and V is TRBV4-2; weak D call: TRBD1 (6 bases). CDR3 size: 16 residues. Deletions cut 0 bases from V and 0 bases from J, with 12 bases between. Germline V lookup: CDR1 LGHNA, CDR2 YNFKEQ. The CDR3 reads CASSQDKRTVSYEQYF. CDR3 nucleotide sequence: TGTGCCAGCAGCCAAGATAAAAGGACAGTCTCCTACGAGCAGTACTTC.

This chain joins TRBV6-1 and TRBJ1-5; 7 bases align to TRBD1. The CDR3 length is 15 residues. Trimming took 7 bases from V and 2 from J; bases not matched to a gene: 8. Looked up from germline, CDR1 is MNHNS and CDR2 is SASEGT. CDR3 sequence reads: CASIRTGVGNQPQHF. The CDR3 DNA sequence: TGTGCCAGCATCCGGACAGGAGTGGGCAATCAGCCCCAGCATTTT.

The rearrangement uses TRBV9 and TRBJ1-1, with a tentative D call TRBD1 (5 bases). Trimming left V 4 bases short and J 4 bases short, with 14 bases between. The length of the CDR3 is 14 residues. Germline values: CDR1 SGDLS, CDR2 YYNGEE. The DNA for the CDR3 is TGTGCCAGCAGCCCCGGGGGGAGGGGCACTGAAGCTTTCTTT. Translation: CASSPGGRGTEAFF.

The gene calls are TRBV5-1 and TRBJ2-7; TRBD1 matches at 8 bases. J gave up 5 bases and V 3 bases, and 10 bases lay outside the gene matches. The CDR3 spans 15 residues. Germline CDR1 and CDR2: SGHRS and YFSETQ. The CDR3 DNA reads TGCGCCAGCAGCTGGGGACAGGCCTTCCCGGACGAGCAGTACTTC. This encodes CASSWGQAFPDEQYF.

The chain is built from TRBV6-6 and TRBJ2-2; 12 nucleotides match TRBD2. Losses at the gene ends were 7 bases for V and 0 bases for J; bases not matched to a gene: 3. The CDR3 contains 16 residues. The germline V gene encodes CDR1 MNHNY and CDR2 SVGAGI (reference sequence). For the CDR3, the DNA is TGTGCCAGCACTGGACTAGCGGGGACGAACACCGGGGAGCTGTTTTTT. Its translation is CASTGLAGTNTGELFF.

This chain joins TRBV10-2 and TRBJ2-1; TRBD2 aligns across 13 bases. The CDR3 totals 15 residues. With 3 bases clipped from V and 10 bases from J, the junction kept 6 bases outside the gene matches. The germline CDR1 and CDR2 sequences are WSHSY and SAAADI. The CDR3 loop reads CASSETSGGAEEQFF. CDR3 coding DNA: TGCGCCAGCAGTGAAACTAGCGGGGGGGCCGAGGAGCAGTTCTTC.

This CDR3 is CASSVNRGRREDTEAFF. The CDR3 coding sequence is TGTGCCAGTAGTGTTAACAGGGGGCGTAGGGAGGACACTGAAGCTTTCTTT. The J gene is TRBJ1-1, the V gene TRBV19; TRBD1 aligns across 9 bases. CDR3 length equals 17 residues. V shed 5 bases and J 3 bases; nucleotides not matched to a gene: 13. The germline V gene has CDR1 LNHDA and CDR2 SQIVND (reference sequence).